The 2 T cell receptor beta chains given below trace back to one sample, sequenced in a study of blood T cell repertoires in COVID-19. Libraries were prepared by immunoSEQ multiplex PCR; TCRdb keeps only in-frame clonotypes and omits some of them. The sample records about 360,000 clones, 85% to 90% being singletons. The sample comprised peripheral blood. These receptors all come from a human donor in a cohort sampled during active COVID-19.

The chain is built from TRBV5-1 and TRBJ2-3, with 8 bases matching TRBD2. CDR3 length: 17 amino acids. The germline V gene has CDR1 SGHRS and CDR2 YFSETQ. Losses at the gene ends were 0 bases for V and 6 bases for J; bases not matched to a gene: 12. CDR3 loop: CASSLGYTGTRLDTQYF. Here the CDR3 DNA reads TGCGCCAGCAGCTTGGGATATACCGGGACTAGATTGGATACGCAGTATTTT.

V and J are TRBV3-1 (or the pseudogene TRBV3-2) and TRBJ1-6; 8 bases line up with TRBD1. Trimming removed 5 bases from V and 10 bases from J; junction bases left unmatched: 7. Per germline, CDR1 LGHDT and CDR2 YNNKEL (reference sequence). The CDR3 sequence is 14 residues long. CDR3: CASSFRDRYSPLHF. CDR3 bases: TGTGCCAGCAGCTTCCGGGACAGGTACTCACCCCTCCACTTT.